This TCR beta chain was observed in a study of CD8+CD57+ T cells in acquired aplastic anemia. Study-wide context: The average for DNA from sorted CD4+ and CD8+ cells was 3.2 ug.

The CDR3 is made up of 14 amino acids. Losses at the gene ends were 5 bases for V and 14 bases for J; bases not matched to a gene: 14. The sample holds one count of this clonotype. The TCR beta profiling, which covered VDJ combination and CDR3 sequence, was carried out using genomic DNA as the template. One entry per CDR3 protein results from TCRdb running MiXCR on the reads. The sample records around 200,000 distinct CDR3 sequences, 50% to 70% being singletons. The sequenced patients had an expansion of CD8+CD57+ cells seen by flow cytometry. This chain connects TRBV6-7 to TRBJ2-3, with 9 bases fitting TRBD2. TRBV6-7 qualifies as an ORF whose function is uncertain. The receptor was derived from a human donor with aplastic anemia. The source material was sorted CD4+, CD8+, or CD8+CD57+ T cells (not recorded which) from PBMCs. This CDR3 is CASSGGGAGVKVYF. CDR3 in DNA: TGTGCCAGCAGTGGCGGGGGGGCGGGGGTAAAGGTGTATTTT.